A single sample gave rise to the 7 T cell receptor beta chains below, sequenced in a study of Graves' ophthalmopathy and Graves' hyperthyroidism. Using RNA transcripts, the TCR beta CDR3 regions were amplified. In the first round, RT-PCR was carried out with HTBI primers, and a multiplex PCR formed the second round. Each CDR3 protein gets one entry after TCRdb re-called the multiplex PCR reads with MiXCR. The sample holds some 1.1 million distinct CDR3 sequences; around a third are singletons and the top ten take approximately 12%. Sample: peripheral blood or thyroid tissue (not recorded which). The receptors here all came from an adult man with Graves' hyperthyroidism.

This clonotype was seen repeatedly, ten times or more. The V call is TRBV10-3, the J call TRBJ2-7; D is undetermined. The CDR3 contains 15 residues. Germline V gene lookup returns CDR1 ENHRY and CDR2 SYGVKD. The germline V and J ends were trimmed by 8 bases and 0 bases, with 17 bases remaining between them. CDR3 in amino acids: CAIVGSLDGSYEQYF. The DNA for the CDR3 is TGTGCCATCGTAGGTTCGCTGGACGGCTCCTACGAGCAGTACTTC.

This clonotype showed up many times. V and J are TRBV24-1 and TRBJ1-2; a possible D gene is TRBD1 (5 bases). CDR1 is KGHDR and CDR2 is SFDVKD in the germline V gene. Trimming pared 1 base from V and 3 bases from J, leaving 8 bases between. The CDR3 is 14 amino acids. In nucleotides, the CDR3 is TGTGCCACCAGTGATTTTTTGACAGACTATGGCTACACCTTC. It is translated as CATSDFLTDYGYTF.

This clonotype has a count of ten or more. V and J are TRBV20-1 and TRBJ1-5; the match to TRBD1 covers 9 bases. CDR1 is DFQATT, CDR2 SNEGSKA, per germline (reference sequence). This CDR3 comprises 13 residues. The ends lost 8 bases at V and 6 bases at J; junction bases unmatched: 8. CDR3 in amino acids: CSSPGQGLQPQHF. The CDR3 DNA sequence: TGCAGTTCACCGGGACAGGGACTTCAGCCCCAGCATTTT.

On this clonotype: A much more abundant neighbour one base away suggests this may be a read error. The V and J genes are TRBV12-3 or TRBV12-4 and TRBJ1-2; 8 nucleotides line up with TRBD1. Germline trimming cut 5 bases from V and 4 bases from J; bases unmatched to any gene: 12. This CDR3 spans 16 amino acids. This CDR3 reads CASSPQGQGPFYGYTF. The CDR3 DNA is TGTGCCAGCAGTCCGCAAGGACAGGGACCTTTCTATGGCTACACCTTC.

This clonotype was found many times. The chain uses TRBV29-1 and TRBJ2-2; 13 bases fit TRBD2. Germline trimming cut 6 bases from V and 1 base from J; bases unmatched to any gene: 5. CDR3 length: 16 residues. CDR1 and CDR2 from the germline V gene are SQVTM and ANQGSEA. This CDR3 reads CSVAGLAGKNTGELFF. DNA for the CDR3: TGCAGCGTCGCGGGACTAGCGGGAAAGAACACCGGGGAGCTGTTTTTT.

This clonotype was recorded at least ten times. The chain's CDR3 is CASGNSGLNSALHF. The CDR3 DNA follows: TGCGCCAGCGGGAACAGTGGACTTAATTCGGCCCTCCACTTT. The chain joins TRBV10-1 to TRBJ1-6; D unclear. V gave up 8 bases and J gave up 14 bases, with 22 bases separating them. This CDR3 spans 14 amino acids. Germline CDR1 is WNHNN and CDR2 is SYGVQD (reference sequence).

This clonotype was found many times. The rearrangement links TRBV24-1 to TRBJ2-7, with D perhaps TRBD2 (5 bases). Trimming pared 9 bases from V and 6 bases from J, leaving 23 bases between. The germline V gene has CDR1 KGHDR and CDR2 SFDVKD. The CDR3 consists of 15 residues. The CDR3 loop reads CATLLTRGLGVEQYF. CDR3 nucleotide sequence: TGTGCCACCCTTTTAACCCGAGGGCTAGGAGTCGAGCAGTACTTC.